Each of the 9 T cell receptor beta chains below was sequenced from the same sample in a study of CD8+ T cells in alopecia areata. cDNA prepared by RNA extraction and subsequent reverse transcription served as the template for sequencing. The repertoire was sequenced with immunoSEQ multiplex PCR; TCRdb's copy has only in-frame clones and lacks some. Recorded here are roughly 120,000 clones, with no singletons, and the ten leading clones hold about 20%. Sequencing was carried out using lesional skin. Source of these receptors: a C3H/HeJ mouse with alopecia areata. Strain haplotype (MHC): H2-k.

For this clone: Genes here carry mouse names. The read falls 4 residues short of the CDR3 end, and the missing part is taken from the germline J gene. The chain recombines TRBV13-3 with TRBJ2-3; 12 bases are a match to TRBD2. Germline V gene data show CDR1 as NNHDY and CDR2 as SYVADS. This CDR3 is built from 15 residues. V shed 6 bases, J shed 4 bases, and the junction held 6 bases outside the gene matches. CDR3 DNA, as far as it was read: TGTGCCAGCACCCGGGACTGGGGGGAATCAGAA. Encoded protein: CASTRDWGESE. The whole CDR3 region reads CASTRDWGESETLYF.

The sample holds a few counts of this clone. These gene names are mouse names. The read comes to an end 4 residues before the CDR3 does, leaving the germline J gene to fill in the end. V gene TRBV13-3 combines with J gene TRBJ2-5, with 10 positions matching TRBD2. Germline V gene sequence: CDR1 NNHDY, CDR2 SYVADS. The CDR3 consists of 15 residues. The CDR3 DNA, read in part, is TGTGCCAGCAGCCCCCTGGGGGGGCGCAAAGAC. Translated, it gives CASSPLGGRKD. The CDR3 in its entirety is CASSPLGGRKDTQYF.

As regards this clone: Germline and genes: mouse. The read comes to an end 4 residues before the CDR3 does, leaving the germline J gene to fill in the end. The J gene is TRBJ2-5, the V gene TRBV13-3; 7 nucleotides agree with TRBD1. The CDR3 extends over 15 amino acids. The V gene's germline CDR1 is NNHDY and CDR2 SYVADS. The CDR3 region is CASSDALTGSDTQYF. CDR3 DNA, as far as it was read: TGTGCCAGCAGTGATGCACTGACAGGGTCGGAC.

The sample holds a few counts of this clone. The genes and germline here are from mouse. Sequencing ends 4 residues short of the CDR3 end; the germline J gene provides the rest. The chain employs TRBV31 and TRBJ1-2; TRBD1 agrees at 9 bases. Per the germline V gene, CDR1 is GKSSPN and CDR2 is SITVG. The CDR3 loop spans 13 amino acids. The CDR3 DNA, read in part, is TGTGCCTGGAGGTCACAGGGGGCGCTC. It yields the protein CAWRSQGAL. Given in full, the CDR3 is CAWRSQGALDYTF. The whole variable domain, filled in from reference TRBV31 and TRBJ1-2, reads AQTIHQWPVAEIKAVGSPLSLGCTIKGKSSPNLYWYWQATGGTLQQLFYSITVGQVESVVQLNLSASRPKDDQFILSTEKLLLSHSGFYLCAWRSQGALDYTFGSGTRLLVI.

This clone was counted at least ten times. Genes and germline come from the mouse. The CDR3 end is not reached by the read, which stops 4 residues before it; the germline J gene fills it in. The chain employs TRBV13-3 and TRBJ2-7; perhaps TRBD1 as D (6 bases). V lost 5 bases and J lost 1, with 10 bases in between. Germline V lookup: CDR1 NNHDY, CDR2 SYVADS. This CDR3 has 13 amino acids. CDR3 region: CASRQTGSYEQYF. The sequenced CDR3 bases are TGTGCCAGCAGGCAAACAGGGTCCTAT.

Turning to this clone: The gene names given are mouse names. The CDR3 end falls 4 residues outside the read, so it is completed with the germline J gene. The chain combines TRBV13-2 with TRBJ2-7, with 8 bases that match TRBD2. The CDR3 is 12 residues long. Germline lookup yields CDR1 NNHNN and CDR2 SYGAGS (reference sequence). CDR3 DNA, as far as it was read: TGTGCCAGCGGCCTGACTGGGGAT. Translation gives CASGLTGD. The entire CDR3 protein is CASGLTGDEQYF.

This clone was observed a few times. Gene and germline names: mouse. With the read ending 4 residues before the CDR3 end, the germline J gene is used to fill in that end. The chain links TRBV13-1 to TRBJ2-1; TRBD1 agrees at 8 bases. The CDR3 length is 13 residues. The germline V gene has CDR1 NSHNY and CDR2 SYGAGN. CDR3 amino acids: CASRDRDRAEQFF. The CDR3 bases that were read are TGTGCCAGCAGGGACAGGGATCGCGCT.

A remark on this clone: Mouse germline and gene names are used. The CDR3 extends 4 residues past the end of the read, so its final part is completed from the germline J gene. The gene calls are TRBV31 and TRBJ2-1; 12 nucleotides line up with TRBD2. Germline loops: CDR1 GKSSPN, CDR2 SITVG. V dropped 5 bases and J dropped 4; count of bases not matched to a gene: 0. This CDR3 comprises 13 residues. The DNA read from the CDR3 is TGTGCCTGGGGGACTGGGGGGTATGCT. It is translated as CAWGTGGYA. The full-length CDR3 reads as CAWGTGGYAEQFF.

As for this clone: The listed genes are named as in mouse. The read terminates 4 residues ahead of where the CDR3 ends, so the germline J gene completes it. The chain combines TRBV19 with TRBJ1-4; 10 bases agree with TRBD1. The CDR3 totals 16 residues. Trimming took 4 bases from V and 3 from J; bases not matched to a gene: 6. Germline V gene lookup returns CDR1 FNHDT and CDR2 SITEND (reference sequence). The sequenced CDR3 bases are TGTGCCAGCAGTCCAGACAGGGGGCATGCCAACGAA. It specifies CASSPDRGHANE. Given in full, the CDR3 is CASSPDRGHANERLFF.